This T cell receptor (beta chain) was sequenced during a study of human T cells and chemical hapten exposure. Study information: Each week of the approximately 23-week study, patients had diphenylcyclopropenone applied to the scalp. Study-wide findings and caveats: The study found that PT1 expanded TCR counts correlated positively with patch test score.

This sample's time point: patch test 1, 2 weeks after DPC sensitization. Treatment noted: therapeutic diphenylcyclopropenone sensitization with weekly scalp DPC. In every case, blood was obtained before the patch test was applied. As to this clonotype: Its specificity is unknown.

One entry per CDR3 protein, called by TCRdb with MiXCR from the RACE reads. Of roughly 190,000 distinct CDR3 sequences in the sample, about a fifth are singletons; the top ten hold less than 7%. This CDR3 is built from 13 residues. V lost 6 bases and J lost 9; bases outside the gene matches: 6. Per the germline V gene, CDR1 is MNHNS and CDR2 is SASEGT. The receptor comes from a woman aged 50 to 65 with alopecia areata. Some clones in this sample may be carry-over from other donors' samples. The sequencing here drew on whole blood, taken in connection with sensitization to the hapten diphenylcyclopropenone (DPC). V and J are TRBV6-1 and TRBJ2-1; 9 bases fit TRBD2. The CDR3 nucleotides are TGTGCCAGCAGGGCTAGCGGGACTAGTGAGCAGTTCTTC. This sequence encodes CASRASGTSEQFF.